The 16 T cell receptor beta chains given below trace back to one sample, sequenced in a study of T cell changes during pregnancy in multiple sclerosis. The assay was immunoSEQ multiplex PCR, and TCRdb's table has in-frame clones only and misses some. The sample has roughly 40,000 clones; about nine tenths are singletons. Sequences were derived from CD4+ T cells from peripheral blood mononuclear cells, sampled before pregnancy. The receptor source for this set is a female donor with multiple sclerosis, enrolled in a pregnancy study.

This chain connects TRBV2 to TRBJ2-7, with 11 bases lining up with TRBD1. V lost 10 bases and J lost 4; bases outside the gene matches: 12. Germline V gene sequence: CDR1 SNHLY, CDR2 FYNNEI. The CDR3 spans 15 residues. CDR3 nucleotide sequence: TGTGCCATCCTCCTCCCGGGACAGGGGGTTTACGAGCAGTACTTC. Encoded protein: CAILLPGQGVYEQYF.

This clone is medium-sized within its sample. This chain connects TRBV6-5 to TRBJ1-6, with TRBD1 matching over 7 bases. CDR1 MNHEY and CDR2 SVGAGI come from the germline V gene. J gave up 7 bases and V 6 bases, and 6 bases lay outside the gene matches. This CDR3 region has 14 residues. CDR3 in amino acids: CASRATGPNSPLHF. The CDR3 bases are TGTGCCAGCAGAGCGACAGGGCCAAATTCACCCCTCCACTTT.

The V and J genes are TRBV2 and TRBJ2-7; a possible D gene is TRBD1 (6 bases). Germline V gene lookup returns CDR1 SNHLY and CDR2 FYNNEI. Trimming stripped 4 bases from V and 9 bases from J, with 19 bases between. CDR3 length: 14 amino acids. The CDR3 nucleotides read TGTGCCAGCAGTGTGCTGAGGACAGAAGGGCGGCAGTACTTC. It codes for CASSVLRTEGRQYF.

This clone was seen only a few times. This sequence joins TRBV7-9 and TRBJ2-1; TRBD2 agrees at 8 bases. CDR3 length: 16 residues. V was pared by 1 base and J by 1 base, with 3 bases of the junction left unmatched. In germline, CDR1 is SEHNR, CDR2 FQNEAQ (reference sequence). Here the CDR3 reads CASSLEASGSYNEQFF. The CDR3 DNA reads TGTGCCAGCAGCTTAGAGGCTAGCGGGTCCTACAATGAGCAGTTCTTC.

This clone was detected a few times. The V and J genes are TRBV7-2 and TRBJ1-6; possibly TRBD1 for D (5 bases). Germline values: CDR1 SGHTA, CDR2 FQGNSA. This CDR3 contains 16 residues. The ends were cut back, 4 bases at V and 8 bases at J, with 18 bases in the middle. Written as DNA, the CDR3 is TGTGCCAGCAGCTCCCCCCGGCAGGGTCCGTATTCACCCCTCCACTTT. Protein product: CASSSPRQGPYSPLHF.

This sequence joins TRBV9 and TRBJ2-7; D possibly corresponds to TRBD2 (5 bases). The V end was cut by 2 bases, the J end by 7 bases, with 16 bases between. The CDR3 has 14 residues. Germline CDR1 is SGDLS and CDR2 is YYNGEE. CDR3 sequence: CASSVGSSPGEQYF. CDR3 DNA: TGTGCCAGCAGCGTTGGCTCATCACCGGGGGAGCAGTACTTC.

The chain employs TRBV30 and TRBJ1-4, with D uncertain. The V end was cut by 3 bases, the J end by 6 bases, with 17 bases between. The CDR3 sequence is 15 residues long. Germline V lookup: CDR1 GTSNPN, CDR2 SVGIG (reference sequence). As DNA, the CDR3 is TGTGCCTGGAGGGGGTTGAGGGCCGCCGATGAAAAACTGTTTTTT. Its protein is CAWRGLRAADEKLFF. The full variable domain, its missing parts supplied by reference TRBV30 and TRBJ1-4, is SQTIHQWPATLVQPVGSPLSLECTVEGTSNPNLYWYRQAAGRGLQLLFYSVGIGQISSEVPQNLSASRPQDRQFILSSKKLLLSDSGFYLCAWRGLRAADEKLFFGSGTQLSVL.

Turning to this clone: The junction departs from the called germline gene at one end, perhaps through a read error. V gene TRBV7-6 combines with J gene TRBJ2-1, with 10 bases lining up with TRBD2. Germline CDR1 reads SGHVS; CDR2 reads FNYEAQ. The CDR3 is made up of 15 amino acids. CDR3 DNA: TGTGCCAGCAGCTCTTTAGCGGGGGGCTACCATGAGCAGTTCTTC. Translation: CASSSLAGGYHEQFF.

This clone appeared once. The chain is built from TRBV7-2 and TRBJ1-2, with 9 bases matching TRBD1. V was clipped by 2 bases and J by 8 bases; unmatched bases: 6. This CDR3 spans 14 amino acids. Germline V CDR1 and CDR2: SGHTA, FQGNSA. CDR3 loop: CASSLLGQGEGYTF. As DNA, the CDR3 is TGTGCCAGCAGCTTATTGGGACAGGGAGAGGGCTACACCTTC.

V usage is TRBV29-1 and J usage is TRBJ1-2; tentative D call: TRBD1 (5 bases). Trimming left V 1 base short and J 7 bases short, with 13 bases between. This CDR3 comprises 13 residues. Germline V CDR1 and CDR2: SQVTM, ANQGSEA. CDR3 amino acids: CSVEGAGVGGYTF. The CDR3 DNA is TGCAGCGTTGAAGGGGCGGGGGTTGGTGGCTACACCTTC. The whole variable domain, filled in from reference TRBV29-1 and TRBJ1-2, reads SAVISQKPSRDICQRGTSLTIQCQVDSQVTMMFWYRQQPGQSLTLIATANQGSEATYESGFVIDKFPISRPNLTFSTLTVSNMSPEDSSIYLCSVEGAGVGGYTFGSGTRLTVV.

The rearrangement uses TRBV30 and TRBJ1-1; tentatively, D is TRBD1 (6 bases). Germline loops: CDR1 GTSNPN, CDR2 SVGIG (reference sequence). The CDR3 contains 13 residues. In DNA, the CDR3 is TGTGCTTGGGGGCAGGGGACCAACACTGAAGCTTTCTTT. Protein: CAWGQGTNTEAFF.

CDR3 nucleotide sequence: TGCGCCAGCAGCTTCGACGGGCAGGGCACCGGGGAGCTGTTTTTT. Residues: CASSFDGQGTGELFF. The genes are TRBV5-1 and TRBJ2-2, with D perhaps matching TRBD1 (5 bases). From germline, CDR1 is SGHRS and CDR2 YFSETQ. CDR3 size: 15 residues. The V end lost 2 bases, the J end lost 4 bases, and 12 bases lay between the germline ends. Full variable domain (remainder filled in from reference TRBV5-1 and TRBJ2-2): KAGVTQTPRYLIKTRGQQVTLSCSPISGHRSVSWYQQTPGQGLQFLFEYFSETQRNKGNFPGRFSGRQFSNSRSEMNVSTLELGDSALYLCASSFDGQGTGELFFGEGSRLTVL.

V gene TRBV18 combines with J gene TRBJ1-6; unclear D gene. Looked up from germline, CDR1 is KGHSH and CDR2 is LQKENI. The length of the CDR3 is 15 residues. The V end lost 1 base, the J end lost 9 bases, and 13 bases lay between the germline ends. CDR3 nucleotides: TGTGCCAGCTCACCACTGGGAACTGAGGGTTCACCCCTCCACTTT. Its translation is CASSPLGTEGSPLHF.

CDR3 DNA: TGTGCCAGCAGTTACGCCCGGGGACAGGGACTGACCCAGTACTTC. As protein: CASSYARGQGLTQYF. This rearrangement joins TRBV6-5 to TRBJ2-5, with 9 bases matching TRBD1. Per the germline V gene, CDR1 is MNHEY and CDR2 is SVGAGI. The junction had 8 bases not matched to a gene; V was cut back by 2 bases and J by 7 bases. There are 15 residues in the CDR3.

In its sample, this clone was seen once. V gene TRBV19 combines with J gene TRBJ1-6; possibly TRBD1 for D (6 bases). The CDR3 is made up of 13 amino acids. Germline values: CDR1 LNHDA, CDR2 SQIVND (reference sequence). V lost 5 bases to trimming and J lost 10 bases, with 12 bases between them. CDR3 in amino acids: CASSLLQGSPLHF. CDR3 sequence (DNA): TGTGCCAGTAGTCTACTACAGGGATCACCCCTCCACTTT.

J is TRBJ1-5 and V is TRBV7-2; D gene uncertain. Trimming stripped 2 bases from V and 1 base from J, with 9 bases between. Germline V CDR1 and CDR2: SGHTA, FQGNSA. This CDR3 comprises 15 residues. CDR3 region: CASSLFSQSNQPQHF. The CDR3, as DNA: TGTGCCAGCAGCTTATTCTCACAGAGCAATCAGCCCCAGCATTTT.